This TCR beta chain was captured by sequencing in a study of T cells in Graves' hyperthyroidism and ophthalmopathy. CDR1 is SGHAT, CDR2 FQDESV, per germline (reference sequence). This CDR3 spans 14 amino acids. Trimming removed 5 bases from V and 3 bases from J, with 13 bases in between. TCR beta CDR3 regions were amplified from RNA. The TCR CDR3 was amplified in a first-round RT-PCR using the HTBI primer set. TCRdb used MiXCR to reprocess the multiplex PCR reads, holding one entry per CDR3 protein. The sample lists under 350,000 distinct CDR3 sequences, around 23% occurring once. The source of the PBMCs was approximately 10 ml of fresh peripheral blood.

Input material: blood. The V call is TRBV11-1, the J call TRBJ2-5; D is undetermined. This TCR derives from a woman between 50 and 59 years old with Graves' hyperthyroidism. The CDR3 sequence: CASSPPRLEETQYF. The CDR3 nucleotides read TGTGCCAGCAGCCCCCCCCGCCTAGAAGAGACCCAGTACTTC.